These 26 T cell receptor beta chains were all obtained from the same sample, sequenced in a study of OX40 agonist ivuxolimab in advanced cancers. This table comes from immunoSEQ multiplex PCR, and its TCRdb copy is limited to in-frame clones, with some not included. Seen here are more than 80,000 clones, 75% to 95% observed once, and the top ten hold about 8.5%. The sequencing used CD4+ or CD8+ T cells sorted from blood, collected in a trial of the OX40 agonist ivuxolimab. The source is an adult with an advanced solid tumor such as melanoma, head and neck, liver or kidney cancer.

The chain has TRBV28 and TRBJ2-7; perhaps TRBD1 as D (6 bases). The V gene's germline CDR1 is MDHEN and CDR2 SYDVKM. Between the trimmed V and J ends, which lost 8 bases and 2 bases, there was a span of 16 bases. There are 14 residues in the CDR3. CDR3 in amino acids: CASGKQGLTYEQYF. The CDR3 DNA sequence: TGTGCCAGCGGTAAACAGGGTTTAACCTACGAGCAGTACTTC.

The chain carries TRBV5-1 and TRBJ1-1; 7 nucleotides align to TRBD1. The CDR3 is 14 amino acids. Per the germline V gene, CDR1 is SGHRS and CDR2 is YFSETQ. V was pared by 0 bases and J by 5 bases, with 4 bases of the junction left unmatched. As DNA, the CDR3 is TGCGCCAGCAGCTTGGTTCAGGGGGGAACTGAAGCTTTCTTT. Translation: CASSLVQGGTEAFF.

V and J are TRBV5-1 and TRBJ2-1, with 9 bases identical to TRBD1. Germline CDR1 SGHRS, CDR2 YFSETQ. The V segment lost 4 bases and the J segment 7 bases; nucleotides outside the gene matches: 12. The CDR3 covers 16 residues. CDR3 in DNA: TGCGCCAGCAGCCCACCCCGGGACAGGGCGAATAATGAGCAGTTCTTC. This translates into CASSPPRDRANNEQFF. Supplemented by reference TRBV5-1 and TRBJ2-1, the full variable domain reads KAGVTQTPRYLIKTRGQQVTLSCSPISGHRSVSWYQQTPGQGLQFLFEYFSETQRNKGNFPGRFSGRQFSNSRSEMNVSTLELGDSALYLCASSPPRDRANNEQFFGPGTRLTVL.

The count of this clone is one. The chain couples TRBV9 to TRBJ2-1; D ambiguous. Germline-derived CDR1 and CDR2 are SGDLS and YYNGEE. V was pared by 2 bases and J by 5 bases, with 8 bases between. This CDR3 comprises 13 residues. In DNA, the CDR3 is TGTGCCAGCAGCGTGACTGGGGACAATGAGCAGTTCTTC. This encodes CASSVTGDNEQFF.

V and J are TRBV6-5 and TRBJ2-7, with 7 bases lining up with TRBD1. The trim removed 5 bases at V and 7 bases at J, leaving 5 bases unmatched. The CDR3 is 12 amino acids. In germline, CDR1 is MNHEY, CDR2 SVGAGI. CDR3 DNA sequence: TGTGCCAGCAGTGCAGGGGGTAGGGAGCAGTACTTC. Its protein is CASSAGGREQYF.

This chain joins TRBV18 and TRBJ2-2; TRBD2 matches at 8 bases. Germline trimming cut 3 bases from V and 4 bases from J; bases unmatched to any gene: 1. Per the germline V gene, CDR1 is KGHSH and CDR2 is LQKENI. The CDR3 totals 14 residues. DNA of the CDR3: TGTGCCAGCTCACCTCTAGCGGGCACCGGGGAGCTGTTTTTT. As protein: CASSPLAGTGELFF.

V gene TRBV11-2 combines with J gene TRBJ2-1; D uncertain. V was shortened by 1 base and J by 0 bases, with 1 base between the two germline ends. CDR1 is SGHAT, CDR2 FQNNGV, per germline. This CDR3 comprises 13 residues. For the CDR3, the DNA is TGTGCCAGCAGCTTAGTCTCCTACAATGAGCAGTTCTTC. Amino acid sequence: CASSLVSYNEQFF.

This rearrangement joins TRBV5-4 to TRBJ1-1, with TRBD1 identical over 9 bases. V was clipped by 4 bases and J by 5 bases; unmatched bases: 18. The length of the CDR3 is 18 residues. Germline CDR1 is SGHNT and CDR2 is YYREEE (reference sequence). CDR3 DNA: TGTGCCAGCAGCCGCCGGCCGGGACAGGGATTGGAGCCGACTGAAGCTTTCTTT. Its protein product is CASSRRPGQGLEPTEAFF.

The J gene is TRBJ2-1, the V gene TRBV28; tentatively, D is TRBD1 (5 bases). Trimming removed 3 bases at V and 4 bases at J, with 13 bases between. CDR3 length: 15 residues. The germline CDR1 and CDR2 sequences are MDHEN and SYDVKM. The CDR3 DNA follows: TGTGCCAGCAGTTTCGTAGGGGTTGGGTACAATGAGCAGTTCTTC. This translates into CASSFVGVGYNEQFF.

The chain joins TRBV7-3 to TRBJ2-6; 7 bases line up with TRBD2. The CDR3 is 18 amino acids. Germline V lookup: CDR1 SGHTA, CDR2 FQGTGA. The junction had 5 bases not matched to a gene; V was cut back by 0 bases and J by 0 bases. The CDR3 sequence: CASSLTGGSLSGANVLTF. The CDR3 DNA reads TGTGCCAGCAGCTTAACGGGCGGGAGTCTCTCTGGGGCCAACGTCCTGACTTTC. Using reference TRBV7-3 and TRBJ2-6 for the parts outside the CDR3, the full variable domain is GAGVSQTPSNKVTEKGKYVELRCDPISGHTALYWYRQSLGQGPEFLIYFQGTGAADDSGLPNDRFFAVRPEGSVSTLKIQRTERGDSAVYLCASSLTGGSLSGANVLTFGAGSRLTVL.

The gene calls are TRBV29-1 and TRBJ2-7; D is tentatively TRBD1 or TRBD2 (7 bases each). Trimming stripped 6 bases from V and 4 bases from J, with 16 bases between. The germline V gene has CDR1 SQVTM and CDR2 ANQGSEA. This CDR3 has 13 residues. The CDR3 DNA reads TGCAGCGTAAGGGAGGGGGCCAATTACGAGCAGTACTTC. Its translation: CSVREGANYEQYF.

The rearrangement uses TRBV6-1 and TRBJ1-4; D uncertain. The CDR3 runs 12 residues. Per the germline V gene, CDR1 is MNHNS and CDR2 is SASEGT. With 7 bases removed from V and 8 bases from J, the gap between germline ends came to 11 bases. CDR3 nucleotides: TGTGCCAGCATCGGCGAGGGAGAAAAACTGTTTTTT. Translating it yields CASIGEGEKLFF.

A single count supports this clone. The CDR3 protein is CASSLEGPLWDTEAFF. The CDR3 bases are TGCGCCAGCAGCTTGGAGGGACCCCTTTGGGACACTGAAGCTTTCTTT. The chain joins TRBV5-1 to TRBJ1-1, with D possibly TRBD1 on 5 matching bases. There are 16 residues in the CDR3. The germline gives CDR1 SGHRS, CDR2 YFSETQ. The ends were cut back, 0 bases at V and 3 bases at J, with 15 bases in the middle.

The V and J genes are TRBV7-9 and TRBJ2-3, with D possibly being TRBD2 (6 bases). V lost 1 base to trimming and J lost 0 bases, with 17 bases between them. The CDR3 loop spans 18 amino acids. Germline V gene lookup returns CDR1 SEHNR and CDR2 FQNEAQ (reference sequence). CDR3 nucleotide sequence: TGTGCCAGCAGCTTAGAGTCTCCGGGACTGATAAGCACAGATACGCAGTATTTT. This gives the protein CASSLESPGLISTDTQYF.

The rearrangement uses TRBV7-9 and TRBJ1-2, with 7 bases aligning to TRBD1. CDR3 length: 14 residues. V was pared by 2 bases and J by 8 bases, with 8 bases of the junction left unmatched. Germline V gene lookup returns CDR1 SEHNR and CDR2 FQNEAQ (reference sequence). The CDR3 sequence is CASSLYLTGDGYTF. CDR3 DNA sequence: TGTGCCAGCAGCTTATACCTTACAGGGGACGGCTACACCTTC.

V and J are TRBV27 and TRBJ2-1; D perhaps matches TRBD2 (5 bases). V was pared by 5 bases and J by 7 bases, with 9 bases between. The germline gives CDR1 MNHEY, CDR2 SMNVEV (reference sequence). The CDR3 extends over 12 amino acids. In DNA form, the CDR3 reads TGTGCCAGCAGTCTCGGGGTGAATGAGCAGTTCTTC. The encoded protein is CASSLGVNEQFF.

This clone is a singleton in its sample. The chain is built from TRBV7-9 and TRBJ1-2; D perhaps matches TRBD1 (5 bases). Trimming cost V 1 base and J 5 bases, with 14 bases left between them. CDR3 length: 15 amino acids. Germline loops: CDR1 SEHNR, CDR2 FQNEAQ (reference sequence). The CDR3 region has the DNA TGTGCCAGCAGCTTAGGCAGGGACTGGAGGTATGGCTACACCTTC. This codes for CASSLGRDWRYGYTF.

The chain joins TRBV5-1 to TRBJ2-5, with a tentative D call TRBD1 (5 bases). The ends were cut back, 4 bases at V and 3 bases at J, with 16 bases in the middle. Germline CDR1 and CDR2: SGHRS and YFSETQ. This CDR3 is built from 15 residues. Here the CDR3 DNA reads TGCGCCAGCAGCGGTAGTGGGGCATATAAAGAGACCCAGTACTTC. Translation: CASSGSGAYKETQYF.

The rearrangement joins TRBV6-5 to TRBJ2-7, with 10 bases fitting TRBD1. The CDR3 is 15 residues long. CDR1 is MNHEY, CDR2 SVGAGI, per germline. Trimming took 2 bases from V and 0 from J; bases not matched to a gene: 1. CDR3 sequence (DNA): TGTGCCAGCAGTTACGACAGGGGGCGCTCCTACGAGCAGTACTTC. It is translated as CASSYDRGRSYEQYF.

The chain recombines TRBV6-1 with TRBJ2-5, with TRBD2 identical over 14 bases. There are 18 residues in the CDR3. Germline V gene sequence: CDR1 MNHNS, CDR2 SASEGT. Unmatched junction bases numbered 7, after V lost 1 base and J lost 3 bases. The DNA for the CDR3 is TGTGCCAGCAGTGAAGGACTAGCGGGAGGGCCGCTTGAAGAGACCCAGTACTTC. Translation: CASSEGLAGGPLEETQYF.

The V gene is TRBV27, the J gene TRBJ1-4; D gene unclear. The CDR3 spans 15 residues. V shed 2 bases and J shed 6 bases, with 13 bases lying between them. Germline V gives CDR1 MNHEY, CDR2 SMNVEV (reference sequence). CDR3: CASSLIRARDEKLFF. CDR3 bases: TGTGCCAGCAGTTTAATCCGGGCCCGGGATGAAAAACTGTTTTTT.

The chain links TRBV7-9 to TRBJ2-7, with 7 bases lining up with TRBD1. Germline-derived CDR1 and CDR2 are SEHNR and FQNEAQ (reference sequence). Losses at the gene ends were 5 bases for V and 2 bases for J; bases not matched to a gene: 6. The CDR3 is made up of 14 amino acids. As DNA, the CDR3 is TGTGCCAGCAGCCAGCCGACAGGGACCTACGAGCAGTACTTC. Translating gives CASSQPTGTYEQYF.

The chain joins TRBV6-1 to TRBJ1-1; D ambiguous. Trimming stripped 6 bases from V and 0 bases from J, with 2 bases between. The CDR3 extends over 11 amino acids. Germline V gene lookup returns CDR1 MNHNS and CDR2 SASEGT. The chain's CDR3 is CASRVNTEAFF. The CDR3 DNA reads TGTGCCAGCAGGGTGAACACTGAAGCTTTCTTT.

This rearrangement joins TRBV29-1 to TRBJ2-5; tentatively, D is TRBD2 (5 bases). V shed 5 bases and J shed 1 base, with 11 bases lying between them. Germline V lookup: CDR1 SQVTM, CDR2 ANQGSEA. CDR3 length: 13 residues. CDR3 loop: CSVRSGTQETQYF. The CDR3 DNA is TGCAGCGTTCGAAGCGGAACCCAAGAGACCCAGTACTTC.

CDR3 bases: TGCGCCAGCAGCTTGACCGGGCCACAGGGGGCTCACGAGCAGTACTTC. This sequence encodes CASSLTGPQGAHEQYF. V gene TRBV5-1 combines with J gene TRBJ2-7, with TRBD1 matching over 9 bases. The V gene end was trimmed by 1 base and the J gene end by 5 bases; junction bases not matched to a gene: 10. Per germline, CDR1 SGHRS and CDR2 YFSETQ. The CDR3 contains 16 residues.

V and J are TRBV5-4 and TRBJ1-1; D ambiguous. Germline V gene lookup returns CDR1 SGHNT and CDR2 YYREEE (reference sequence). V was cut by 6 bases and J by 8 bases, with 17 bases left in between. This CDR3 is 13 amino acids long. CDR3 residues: CASTFDPGPEAFF. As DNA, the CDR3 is TGTGCCAGCACCTTTGACCCAGGCCCGGAAGCTTTCTTT.